This T cell receptor (beta chain) appears in the sequencing data of a study of T cells in Graves' hyperthyroidism and ophthalmopathy. Findings of the study overall: The model identified upcoming ophthalmopathy a median about 7.1 months ahead of onset.

This clonotype appeared a few times. Its specificity is not known. Trimming stripped 6 bases from V and 4 bases from J, with 11 bases between. Germline V gene data show CDR1 as SGHRS and CDR2 as YFSETQ. The length of the CDR3 is 13 residues. The TCR beta CDR3 regions underwent amplification using RNA transcripts as the source. HTBI primers were the set used in a first-round RT-PCR of the TCR CDR3. One entry per CDR3 protein results from TCRdb running MiXCR on the multiplex PCR reads. The sample holds 250,000 to 300,000 distinct CDR3 sequences, around 15% seen once. The sequencing sample was made of blood. This receptor was identified in a middle-aged woman with Graves' hyperthyroidism. The chain carries TRBV5-1 and TRBJ2-1; D not resolved. CDR3 DNA: TGCGCCAGCACCCCTCTCACGTACAATGAGCAGTTCTTC. This translates into CASTPLTYNEQFF.